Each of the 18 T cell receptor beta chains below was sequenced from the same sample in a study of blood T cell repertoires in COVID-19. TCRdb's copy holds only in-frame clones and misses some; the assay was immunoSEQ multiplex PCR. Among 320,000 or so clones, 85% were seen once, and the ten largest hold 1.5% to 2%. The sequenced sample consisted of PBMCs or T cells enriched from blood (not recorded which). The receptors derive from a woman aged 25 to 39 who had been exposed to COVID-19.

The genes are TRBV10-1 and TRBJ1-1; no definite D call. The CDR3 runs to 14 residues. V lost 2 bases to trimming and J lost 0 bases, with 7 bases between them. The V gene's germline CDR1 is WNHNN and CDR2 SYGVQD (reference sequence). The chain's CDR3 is CASSEGRLNTEAFF. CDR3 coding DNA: TGCGCCAGCAGTGAGGGCAGGTTGAACACTGAAGCTTTCTTT.

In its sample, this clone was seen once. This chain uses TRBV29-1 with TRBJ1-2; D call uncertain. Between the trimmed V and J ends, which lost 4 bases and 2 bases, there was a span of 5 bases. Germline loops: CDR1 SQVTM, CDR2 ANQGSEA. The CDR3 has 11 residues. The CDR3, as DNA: TGCAGCGTTGGAGGGAACTATGGCTACACCTTC. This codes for CSVGGNYGYTF. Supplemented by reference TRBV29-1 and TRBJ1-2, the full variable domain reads SAVISQKPSRDICQRGTSLTIQCQVDSQVTMMFWYRQQPGQSLTLIATANQGSEATYESGFVIDKFPISRPNLTFSTLTVSNMSPEDSSIYLCSVGGNYGYTFGSGTRLTVV.

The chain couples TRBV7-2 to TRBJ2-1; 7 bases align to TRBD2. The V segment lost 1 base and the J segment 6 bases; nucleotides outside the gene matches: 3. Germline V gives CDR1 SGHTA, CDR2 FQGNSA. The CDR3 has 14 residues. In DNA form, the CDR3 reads TGTGCCAGCAGCTTAGGGACTAGTAGCAATGAGCAGTTCTTC. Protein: CASSLGTSSNEQFF. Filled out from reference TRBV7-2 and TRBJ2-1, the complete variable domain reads GAGVSQSPSNKVTEKGKDVELRCDPISGHTALYWYRQSLGQGLEFLIYFQGNSAPDKSGLPSDRFSAERTGGSVSTLTIQRTQQEDSAVYLCASSLGTSSNEQFFGPGTRLTVL.

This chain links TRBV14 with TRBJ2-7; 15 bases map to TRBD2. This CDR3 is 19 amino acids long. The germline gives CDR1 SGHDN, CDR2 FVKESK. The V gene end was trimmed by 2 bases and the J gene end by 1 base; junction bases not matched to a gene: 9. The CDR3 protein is CASSQSGLAGGPISYEQYF. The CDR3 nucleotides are TGTGCCAGCAGCCAATCCGGACTAGCGGGAGGGCCCATATCCTACGAGCAGTACTTC. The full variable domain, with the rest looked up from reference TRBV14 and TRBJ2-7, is EAGVTQFPSHSVIEKGQTVTLRCDPISGHDNLYWYRRVMGKEIKFLLHFVKESKQDESGMPNNRFLAERTGGTYSTLKVQPAELEDSGVYFCASSQSGLAGGPISYEQYFGPGTRLTVT.

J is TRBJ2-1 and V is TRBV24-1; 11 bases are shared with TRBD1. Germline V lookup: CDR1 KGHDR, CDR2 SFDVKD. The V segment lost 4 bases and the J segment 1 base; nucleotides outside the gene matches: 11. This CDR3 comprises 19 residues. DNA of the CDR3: TGTGCCACCAGTGAGGGCGGACAGGGGGCGGGTGGATCCTACAATGAGCAGTTCTTC. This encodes CATSEGGQGAGGSYNEQFF.

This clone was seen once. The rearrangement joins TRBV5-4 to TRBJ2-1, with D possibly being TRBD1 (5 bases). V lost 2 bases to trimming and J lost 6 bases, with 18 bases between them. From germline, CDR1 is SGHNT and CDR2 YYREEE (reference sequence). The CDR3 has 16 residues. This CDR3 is CASSLKSLGATNEQFF. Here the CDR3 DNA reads TGTGCCAGCAGCTTAAAATCTTTAGGGGCCACCAATGAGCAGTTCTTC.

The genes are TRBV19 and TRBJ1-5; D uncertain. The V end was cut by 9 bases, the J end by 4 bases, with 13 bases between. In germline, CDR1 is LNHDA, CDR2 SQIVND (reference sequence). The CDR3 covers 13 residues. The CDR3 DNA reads TGTGCCAGCCCGACGGAGGAGAATCAGCCCCAGCATTTT. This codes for CASPTEENQPQHF.

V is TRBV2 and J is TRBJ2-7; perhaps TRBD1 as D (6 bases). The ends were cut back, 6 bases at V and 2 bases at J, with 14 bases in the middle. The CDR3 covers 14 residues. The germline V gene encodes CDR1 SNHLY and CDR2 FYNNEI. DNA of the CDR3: TGTGCCAGCAGACCCGACAGGCTGACCTACGAGCAGTACTTC. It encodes CASRPDRLTYEQYF.

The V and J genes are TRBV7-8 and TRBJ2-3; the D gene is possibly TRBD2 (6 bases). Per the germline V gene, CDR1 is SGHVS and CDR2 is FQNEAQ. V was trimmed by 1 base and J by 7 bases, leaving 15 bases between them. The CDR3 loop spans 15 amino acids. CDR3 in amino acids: CASSLGRGTAYTQYF. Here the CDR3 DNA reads TGTGCCAGCAGCTTAGGCCGGGGGACGGCATATACGCAGTATTTT. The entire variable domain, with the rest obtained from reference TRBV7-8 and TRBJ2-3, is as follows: GAGVSQSPRYKVAKRGQDVALRCDPISGHVSLFWYQQALGQGPEFLTYFQNEAQLDKSGLPSDRFFAERPEGSVSTLKIQRTQQEDSAVYLCASSLGRGTAYTQYFGPGTRLTVL.

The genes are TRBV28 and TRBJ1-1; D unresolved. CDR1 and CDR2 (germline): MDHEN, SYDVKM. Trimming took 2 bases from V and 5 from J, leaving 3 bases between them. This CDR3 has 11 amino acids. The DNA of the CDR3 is TGTGCCAGCAGTTTAACAACTGAAGCTTTCTTT. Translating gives CASSLTTEAFF.

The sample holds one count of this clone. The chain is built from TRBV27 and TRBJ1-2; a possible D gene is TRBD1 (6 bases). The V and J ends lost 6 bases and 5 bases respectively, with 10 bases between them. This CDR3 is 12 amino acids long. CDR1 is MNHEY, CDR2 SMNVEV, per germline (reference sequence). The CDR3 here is CASSHQGYGYTF. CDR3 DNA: TGTGCCAGCAGCCATCAGGGGTATGGCTACACCTTC.

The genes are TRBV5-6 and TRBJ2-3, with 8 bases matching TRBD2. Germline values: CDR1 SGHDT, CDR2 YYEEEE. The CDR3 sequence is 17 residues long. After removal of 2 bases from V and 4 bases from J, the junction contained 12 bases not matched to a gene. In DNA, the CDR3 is TGTGCCAGCAGCTTTGGCCGGGGGGGCCCCACCCCAGATACGCAGTATTTT. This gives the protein CASSFGRGGPTPDTQYF.

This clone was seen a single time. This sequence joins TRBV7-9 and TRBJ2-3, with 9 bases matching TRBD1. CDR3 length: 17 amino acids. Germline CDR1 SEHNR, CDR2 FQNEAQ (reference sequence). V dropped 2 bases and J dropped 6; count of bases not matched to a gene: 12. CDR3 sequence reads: CASSLYSGTGYVDTQYF. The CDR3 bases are TGTGCCAGCAGCTTATACTCCGGGACAGGGTACGTGGATACGCAGTATTTT.

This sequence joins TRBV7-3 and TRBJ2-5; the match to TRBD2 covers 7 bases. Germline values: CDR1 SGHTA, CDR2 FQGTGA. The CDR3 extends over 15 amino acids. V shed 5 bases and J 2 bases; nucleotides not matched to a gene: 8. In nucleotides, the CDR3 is TGTGCCAGCAGCGAAGGGGCGGGGGAGCAAGAGACCCAGTACTTC. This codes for CASSEGAGEQETQYF.

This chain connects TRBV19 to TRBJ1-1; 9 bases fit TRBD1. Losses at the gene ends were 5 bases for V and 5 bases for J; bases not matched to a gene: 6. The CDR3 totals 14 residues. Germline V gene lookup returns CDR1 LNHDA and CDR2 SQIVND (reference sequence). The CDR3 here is CASSSDRGGTEAFF. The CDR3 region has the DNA TGTGCCAGTAGTTCGGACAGGGGAGGTACTGAAGCTTTCTTT.

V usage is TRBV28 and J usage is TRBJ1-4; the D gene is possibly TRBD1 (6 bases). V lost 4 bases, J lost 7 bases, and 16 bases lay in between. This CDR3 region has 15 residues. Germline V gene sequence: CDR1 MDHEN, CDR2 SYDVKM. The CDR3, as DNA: TGTGCCAGCAGTTCACCACAGGGCCTCAGTGAAAAACTGTTTTTT. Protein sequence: CASSSPQGLSEKLFF.

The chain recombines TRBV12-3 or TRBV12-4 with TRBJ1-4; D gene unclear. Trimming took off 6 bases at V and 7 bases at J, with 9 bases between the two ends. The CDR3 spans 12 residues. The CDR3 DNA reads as TGTGCCAGCAGATCTTCTCCTGAAAAACTGTTTTTT. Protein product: CASRSSPEKLFF.

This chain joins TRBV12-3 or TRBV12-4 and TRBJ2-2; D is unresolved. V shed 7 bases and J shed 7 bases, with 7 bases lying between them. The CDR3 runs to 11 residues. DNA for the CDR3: TGTGCCAGCATCCTGTACGGGGAGCTGTTTTTT. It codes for CASILYGELFF.